This T cell receptor (beta chain) was recorded in a study of human T cells and chemical hapten exposure. The time point here: patch test 1, 2 weeks after DPC sensitization. The treatment was: therapeutic diphenylcyclopropenone sensitization with weekly scalp DPC. TCRdb used MiXCR to reprocess the RACE reads, holding one entry per CDR3 protein. The sample lists roughly 200,000 distinct CDR3 sequences; about 20% were seen once. The clonotype originates from a woman in her forties or fifties with alopecia areata. Some clones in this sample may be carry-over from other donors' samples. The source was whole blood, collected in connection with sensitization to the hapten diphenylcyclopropenone (DPC).

As DNA, the CDR3 is TGTGCCAGCACCCTTTATGGAAGCTCCTACAATGAGCAGTTCTTC. Protein: CASTLYGSSYNEQFF. This chain uses TRBV7-2 with TRBJ2-1; D gene unclear. The germline V and J ends were trimmed by 7 bases and 0 bases, with 13 bases remaining between them. This CDR3 has 15 residues. Germline CDR1 and CDR2: SGHTA and FQGNSA.